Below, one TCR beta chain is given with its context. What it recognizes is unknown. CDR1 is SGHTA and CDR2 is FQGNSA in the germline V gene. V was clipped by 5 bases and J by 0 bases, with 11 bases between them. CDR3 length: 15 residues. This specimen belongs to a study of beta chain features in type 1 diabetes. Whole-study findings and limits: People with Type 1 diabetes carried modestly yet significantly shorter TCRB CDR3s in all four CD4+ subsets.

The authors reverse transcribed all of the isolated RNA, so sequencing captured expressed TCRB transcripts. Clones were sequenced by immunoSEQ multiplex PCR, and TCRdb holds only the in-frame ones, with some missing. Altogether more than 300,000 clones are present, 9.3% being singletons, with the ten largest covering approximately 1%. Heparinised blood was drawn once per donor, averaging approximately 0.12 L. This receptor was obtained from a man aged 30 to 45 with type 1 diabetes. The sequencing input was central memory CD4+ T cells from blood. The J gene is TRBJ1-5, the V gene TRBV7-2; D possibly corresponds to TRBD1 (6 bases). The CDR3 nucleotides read TGTGCCAGCAGCCCCAGGACAGCTAGCAATCAGCCCCAGCATTTT. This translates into CASSPRTASNQPQHF.